This TCR beta chain comes out of a study of blood T cell repertoires in COVID-19. Original handling: Reference gene primer amplification in the assay estimated nucleated cell counts. Profiled with immunoSEQ multiplex PCR; TCRdb holds only in-frame clones, not every one. From that table come the V and J calls and clone size; the DNA was used to work out D and trimming. The sample holds about 180,000 clones; roughly 82% are singletons and the top ten take about 8%. The CDR3 runs to 14 residues. CDR1 is MDHEN, CDR2 SYDVKM, per germline. Trimming removed 4 bases from V and 7 bases from J, with 11 bases in between.

Sequencing was carried out using peripheral blood. The TCR comes from a woman in her sixties or seventies with acute or convalescent COVID-19. The chain combines TRBV28 with TRBJ1-6, with D perhaps matching TRBD1 (6 bases). The CDR3 DNA is TGTGCCAGCAGTTCGGACAGCCAAAATTCACCCCTCCACTTT. Its protein is CASSSDSQNSPLHF.